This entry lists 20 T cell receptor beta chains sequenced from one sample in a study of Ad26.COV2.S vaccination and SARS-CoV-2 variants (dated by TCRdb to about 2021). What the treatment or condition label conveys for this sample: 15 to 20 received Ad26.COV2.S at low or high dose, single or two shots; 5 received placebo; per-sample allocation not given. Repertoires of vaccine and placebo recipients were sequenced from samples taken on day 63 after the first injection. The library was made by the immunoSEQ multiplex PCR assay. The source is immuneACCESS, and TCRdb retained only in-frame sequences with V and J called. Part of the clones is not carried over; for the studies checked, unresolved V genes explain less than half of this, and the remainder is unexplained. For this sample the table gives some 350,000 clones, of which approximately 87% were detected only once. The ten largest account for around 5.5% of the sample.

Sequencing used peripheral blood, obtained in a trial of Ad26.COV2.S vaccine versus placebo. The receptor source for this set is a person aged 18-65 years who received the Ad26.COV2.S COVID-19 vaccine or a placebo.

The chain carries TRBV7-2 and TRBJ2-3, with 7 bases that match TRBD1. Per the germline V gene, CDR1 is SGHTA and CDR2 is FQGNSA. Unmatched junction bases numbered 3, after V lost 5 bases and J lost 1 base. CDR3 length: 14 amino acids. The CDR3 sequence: CASSLTGGTDTQYF. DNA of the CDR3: TGTGCCAGCAGCCTCACAGGGGGCACAGATACGCAGTATTTT.

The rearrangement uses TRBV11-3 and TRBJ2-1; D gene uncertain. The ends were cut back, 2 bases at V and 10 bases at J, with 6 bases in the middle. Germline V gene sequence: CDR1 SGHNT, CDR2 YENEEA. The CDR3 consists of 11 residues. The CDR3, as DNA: TGTGCCAGCAGCTTACAAGGGGAGCAGTTCTTC. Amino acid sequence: CASSLQGEQFF.

The CDR3 DNA reads TGCGCCAGCAGTTCCTACAGGGATCTGAACACTGAAGCTTTCTTT. Translating gives CASSSYRDLNTEAFF. The rearrangement joins TRBV5-1 to TRBJ1-1; the D gene is possibly TRBD1 (6 bases). The V and J ends lost 5 bases and 0 bases respectively, with 14 bases between them. Germline V gene lookup returns CDR1 SGHRS and CDR2 YFSETQ. The CDR3 has 15 amino acids.

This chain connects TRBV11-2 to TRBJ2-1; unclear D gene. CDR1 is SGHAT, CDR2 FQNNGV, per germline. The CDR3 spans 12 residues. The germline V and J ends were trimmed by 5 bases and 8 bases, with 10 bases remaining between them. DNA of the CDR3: TGTGCCAGCAGCCTCAAATGGGATGAGCAGTTCTTC. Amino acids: CASSLKWDEQFF.

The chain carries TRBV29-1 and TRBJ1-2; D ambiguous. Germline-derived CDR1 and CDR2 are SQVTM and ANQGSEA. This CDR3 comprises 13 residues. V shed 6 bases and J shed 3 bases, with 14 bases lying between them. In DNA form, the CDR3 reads TGCAGCGTCAAAGATTCTAGCGACTATGGCTACACCTTC. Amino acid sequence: CSVKDSSDYGYTF.

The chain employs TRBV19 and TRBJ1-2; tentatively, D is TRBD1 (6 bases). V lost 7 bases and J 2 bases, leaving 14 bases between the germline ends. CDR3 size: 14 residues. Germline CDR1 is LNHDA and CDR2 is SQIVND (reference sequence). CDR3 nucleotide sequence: TGTGCCAGTAATCTAGACAGGACGAACTATGGCTACACCTTC. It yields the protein CASNLDRTNYGYTF.

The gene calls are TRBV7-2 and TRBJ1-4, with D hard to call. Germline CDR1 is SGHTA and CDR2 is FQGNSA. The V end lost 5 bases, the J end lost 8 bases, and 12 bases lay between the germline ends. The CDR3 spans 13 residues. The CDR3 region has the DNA TGTGCCAGCAGCCCTAGGGAAGGCGAAAAACTGTTTTTT. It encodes CASSPREGEKLFF.

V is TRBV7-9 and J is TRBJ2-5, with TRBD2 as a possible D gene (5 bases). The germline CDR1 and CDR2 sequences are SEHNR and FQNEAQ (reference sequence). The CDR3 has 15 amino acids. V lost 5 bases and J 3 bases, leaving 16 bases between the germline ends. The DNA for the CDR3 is TGTGCCAGCAGCACGGGGAACGGCAGAAAAGAGACCCAGTACTTC. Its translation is CASSTGNGRKETQYF. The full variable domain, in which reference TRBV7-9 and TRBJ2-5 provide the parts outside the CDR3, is DTGVSQNPRHKITKRGQNVTFRCDPISEHNRLYWYRQTLGQGPEFLTYFQNEAQLEKSRLLSDRFSAERPKGSFSTLEIQRTEQGDSAMYLCASSTGNGRKETQYFGPGTRLLVL.

The CDR3 is CASSIWEGNYGYTF. CDR3 coding DNA: TGTGCCAGTAGTATATGGGAGGGAAACTATGGCTACACCTTC. This sequence joins TRBV19 and TRBJ1-2, with no clear D. Germline V CDR1 and CDR2: LNHDA, SQIVND (reference sequence). V dropped 2 bases and J dropped 2 bases, with 9 bases sitting between them. The CDR3 is made up of 14 amino acids.

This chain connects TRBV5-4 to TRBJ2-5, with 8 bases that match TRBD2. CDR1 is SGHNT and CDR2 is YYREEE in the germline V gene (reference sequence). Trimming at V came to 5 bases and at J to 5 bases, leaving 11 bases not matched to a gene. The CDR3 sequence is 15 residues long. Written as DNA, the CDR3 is TGTGCCAGCAGTCAGCTAGCGGGCGGCCGGGAGACCCAGTACTTC. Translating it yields CASSQLAGGRETQYF.

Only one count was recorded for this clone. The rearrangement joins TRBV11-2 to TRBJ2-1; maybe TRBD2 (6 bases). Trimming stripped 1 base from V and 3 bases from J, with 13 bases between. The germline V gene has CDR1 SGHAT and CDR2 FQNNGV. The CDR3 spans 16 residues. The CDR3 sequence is CASSLVGSGNYNEQFF. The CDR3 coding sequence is TGTGCCAGCAGCTTAGTGGGTAGCGGAAACTACAATGAGCAGTTCTTC.

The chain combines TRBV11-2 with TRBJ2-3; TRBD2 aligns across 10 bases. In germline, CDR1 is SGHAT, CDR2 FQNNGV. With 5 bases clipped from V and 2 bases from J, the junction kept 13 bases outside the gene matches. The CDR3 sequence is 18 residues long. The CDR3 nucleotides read TGTGCCAGCAGCGCCCCTTACACTAGCGGGGTATCCACAGATACGCAGTATTTT. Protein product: CASSAPYTSGVSTDTQYF.

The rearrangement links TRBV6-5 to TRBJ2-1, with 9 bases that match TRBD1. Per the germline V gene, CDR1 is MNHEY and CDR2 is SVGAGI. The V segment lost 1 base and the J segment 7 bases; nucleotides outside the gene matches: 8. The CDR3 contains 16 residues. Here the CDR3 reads CASSYYPGQGSNEQFF. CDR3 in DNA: TGTGCCAGCAGTTACTACCCGGGACAGGGATCGAATGAGCAGTTCTTC.

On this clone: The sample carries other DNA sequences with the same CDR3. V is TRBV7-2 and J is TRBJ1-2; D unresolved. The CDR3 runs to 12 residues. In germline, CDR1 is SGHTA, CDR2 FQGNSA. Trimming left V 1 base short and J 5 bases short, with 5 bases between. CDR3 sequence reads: CASSLGEYGYTF. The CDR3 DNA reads TGTGCCAGCAGCTTAGGGGAGTATGGCTACACCTTC.

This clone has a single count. The CDR3 region is CASIPQGGITLRTEAFF. CDR3 sequence (DNA): TGTGCCAGCATCCCCCAGGGGGGAATAACCCTGAGGACTGAAGCTTTCTTT. The chain employs TRBV27 and TRBJ1-1, with 7 bases identical to TRBD1. Germline V gene lookup returns CDR1 MNHEY and CDR2 SMNVEV (reference sequence). The CDR3 runs to 17 residues. The J segment lost 5 bases and the V segment lost 7 bases, leaving 19 bases of the junction unmatched.

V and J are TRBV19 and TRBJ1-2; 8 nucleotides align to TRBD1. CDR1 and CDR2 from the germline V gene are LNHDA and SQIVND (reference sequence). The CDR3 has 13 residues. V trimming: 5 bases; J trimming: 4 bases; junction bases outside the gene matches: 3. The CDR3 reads CASSPGQVYGYTF. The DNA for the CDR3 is TGTGCCAGTAGTCCGGGACAGGTCTATGGCTACACCTTC.

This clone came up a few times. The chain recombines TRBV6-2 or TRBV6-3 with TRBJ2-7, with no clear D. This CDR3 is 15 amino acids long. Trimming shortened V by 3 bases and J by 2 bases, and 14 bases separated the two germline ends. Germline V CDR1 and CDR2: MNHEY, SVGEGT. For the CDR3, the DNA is TGTGCCAGCAGTTATAACAGACCACGGACCTACGAGCAGTACTTC. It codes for CASSYNRPRTYEQYF.

CDR3 DNA sequence: TGTGCCAGCAGCTCTGGGCTCCTTCAGTCAGGTGAAAAACTGTTTTTT. This encodes CASSSGLLQSGEKLFF. V usage is TRBV7-9 and J usage is TRBJ1-4; D is undetermined. This CDR3 has 16 amino acids. The germline V and J ends were trimmed by 4 bases and 7 bases, with 19 bases remaining between them. Germline CDR1 reads SEHNR; CDR2 reads FQNEAQ (reference sequence).

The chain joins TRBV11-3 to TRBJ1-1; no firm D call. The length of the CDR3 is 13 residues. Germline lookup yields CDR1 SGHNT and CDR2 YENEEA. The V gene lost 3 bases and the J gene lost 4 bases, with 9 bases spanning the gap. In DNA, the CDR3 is TGTGCCAGCAGCTTCGGGGAAGGCACTGAAGCTTTCTTT. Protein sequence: CASSFGEGTEAFF.

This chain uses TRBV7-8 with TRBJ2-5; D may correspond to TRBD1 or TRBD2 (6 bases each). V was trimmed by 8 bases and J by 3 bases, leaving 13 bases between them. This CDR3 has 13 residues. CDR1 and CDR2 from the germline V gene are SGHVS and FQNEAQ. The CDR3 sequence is CASSVGGKETQYF. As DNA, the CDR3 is TGTGCCAGCTCGGTAGGGGGGAAAGAGACCCAGTACTTC.